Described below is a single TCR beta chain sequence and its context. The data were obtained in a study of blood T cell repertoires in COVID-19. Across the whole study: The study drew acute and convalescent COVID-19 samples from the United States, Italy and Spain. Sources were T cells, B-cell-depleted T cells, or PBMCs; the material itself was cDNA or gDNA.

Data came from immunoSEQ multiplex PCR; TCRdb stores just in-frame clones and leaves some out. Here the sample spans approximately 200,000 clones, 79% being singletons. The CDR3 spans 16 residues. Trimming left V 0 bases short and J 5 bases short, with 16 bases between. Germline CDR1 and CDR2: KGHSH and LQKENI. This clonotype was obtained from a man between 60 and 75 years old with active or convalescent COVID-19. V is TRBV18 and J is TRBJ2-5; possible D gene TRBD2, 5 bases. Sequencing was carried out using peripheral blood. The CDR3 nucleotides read TGTGCCAGCTCACCACCCGCGGGCAGGACCTATGAGACCCAGTACTTC. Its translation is CASSPPAGRTYETQYF.